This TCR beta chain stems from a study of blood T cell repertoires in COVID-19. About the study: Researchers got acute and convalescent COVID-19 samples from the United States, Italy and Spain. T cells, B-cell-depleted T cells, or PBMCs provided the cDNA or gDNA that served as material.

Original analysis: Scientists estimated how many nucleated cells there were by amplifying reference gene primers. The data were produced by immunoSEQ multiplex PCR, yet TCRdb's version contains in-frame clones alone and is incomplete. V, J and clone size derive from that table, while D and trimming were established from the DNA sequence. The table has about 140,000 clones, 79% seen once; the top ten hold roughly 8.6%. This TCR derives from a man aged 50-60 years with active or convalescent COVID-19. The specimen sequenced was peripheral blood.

The CDR3 loop reads CASSEMGQGGEKLFF. CDR3 coding DNA: TGTGCCAGCAGTGAAATGGGACAGGGGGGTGAAAAACTGTTTTTT. The chain has TRBV6-1 and TRBJ1-4; TRBD1 aligns across 11 bases. Germline V gene data show CDR1 as MNHNS and CDR2 as SASEGT. The CDR3 sequence is 15 residues long. V lost 2 bases to trimming and J lost 7 bases; unmatched junction nucleotides: 3.